The 20 T cell receptor beta chains below come from one sample, sequenced in a study of cytomegalovirus exposure and HLA in healthy donors (dated by TCRdb to the late 2010s). Receptors were amplified or captured by the immunoSEQ multiplex PCR assay. A mixture of 60 forward primers for TCR Vbeta segments and 13 reverse primers for TCR Jbeta segments was used in the multiplex PCR. The immuneACCESS repertoire file appears here via TCRdb, limited to in-frame rearrangements. These files lack a portion of the clones; in checked studies, under half of the deficit traces to unresolved V genes, and the cause of the others is not known. The sample has fewer than 200,000 clones on record, 80% to 85% of them singletons. Roughly 1% of the sample is in the top ten clones. The source material was PBMCs. The receptors stem from a man aged 30-40 years in good health and CMV-seronegative.

J is TRBJ2-3 and V is TRBV6-5, with 10 bases matching TRBD2. CDR3 length equals 15 residues. Germline CDR1 is MNHEY and CDR2 is SVGAGI. V trimming: 7 bases; J trimming: 1 base; junction bases outside the gene matches: 5. This CDR3 is CASTNLAGGTDTQYF. CDR3 in DNA: TGTGCCAGCACTAACCTAGCGGGGGGCACAGATACGCAGTATTTT.

The CDR3 region is CASSQTSGRAETQYF. CDR3 nucleotide sequence: TGTGCCAGCTCCCAGACTAGCGGGAGGGCAGAGACCCAGTACTTC. The rearrangement links TRBV18 to TRBJ2-5; 14 bases line up with TRBD2. Losses at the gene ends were 6 bases for V and 4 bases for J; bases not matched to a gene: 4. The CDR3 totals 15 residues. Germline V lookup: CDR1 KGHSH, CDR2 LQKENI.

CDR3 DNA sequence: TGCAGTGCTCTACAGGGGGCCGAGCAGTACTTC. This sequence encodes CSALQGAEQYF. The V gene is TRBV20-1, the J gene TRBJ2-7, with TRBD1 matching 9 bases. Germline V gene sequence: CDR1 DFQATT, CDR2 SNEGSKA (reference sequence). The CDR3 loop spans 11 amino acids. J was trimmed by 6 bases and V by 5 bases; bases with no gene match: 2.

The J gene is TRBJ2-5, the V gene TRBV30, with 11 bases aligning to TRBD2. Germline trimming cut 4 bases from V and 1 base from J; bases unmatched to any gene: 8. Looked up from germline, CDR1 is GTSNPN and CDR2 is SVGIG (reference sequence). The CDR3 totals 16 residues. The CDR3 is CAWTYGGTSGQETQYF. The CDR3 DNA follows: TGTGCCTGGACCTACGGGGGGACTAGCGGCCAAGAGACCCAGTACTTC.

The sample holds one count of this clone. The chain carries TRBV19 and TRBJ1-2, with 9 bases lining up with TRBD1. Germline V gene sequence: CDR1 LNHDA, CDR2 SQIVND (reference sequence). The CDR3 has 15 residues. V gave up 7 bases and J gave up 14 bases; unmatched junction bases: 20. This chain's CDR3 is CASTLLGDRAYVRTF. The CDR3, as DNA: TGTGCCAGTACCCTCTTGGGGGACAGGGCCTATGTTCGGACCTTC.

Details on this clone: The sample contains more than one DNA sequence encoding this CDR3. The chain joins TRBV7-3 to TRBJ2-1; TRBD1 agrees at 7 bases. V shed 5 bases and J 8 bases; nucleotides not matched to a gene: 0. The CDR3 loop spans 11 amino acids. CDR1 is SGHTA and CDR2 is FQGTGA in the germline V gene. The CDR3 region has the DNA TGTGCCAGCAGCCAGGGGGATGAGCAGTTCTTC. It encodes CASSQGDEQFF.

This clone was recorded a few times. The chain recombines TRBV30 with TRBJ1-3; 8 nucleotides match TRBD1. The CDR3 covers 15 residues. Germline assignment: CDR1 GTSNPN and CDR2 SVGIG (reference sequence). J lost 1 base, V lost 0 bases, and 2 bases had no gene match. The CDR3 loop is CAWSVHRGSGNTIYF. CDR3 sequence (DNA): TGTGCCTGGAGTGTACACAGGGGGTCTGGAAACACCATATATTTT.

CDR3 in amino acids: CSERSGRVEDTQYF. The DNA for the CDR3 is TGCAGCGAGCGGAGCGGACGAGTAGAAGATACGCAGTATTTT. The rearrangement links TRBV29-1 to TRBJ2-3, with TRBD2 as a possible D gene (5 bases). The CDR3 loop spans 14 amino acids. Trimming pared 7 bases from V and 5 bases from J, leaving 19 bases between. Per the germline V gene, CDR1 is SQVTM and CDR2 is ANQGSEA.

The chain couples TRBV9 to TRBJ1-1; D might be TRBD1 (5 bases). The CDR3 totals 14 residues. V was pared by 4 bases and J by 0 bases, with 10 bases between. In germline, CDR1 is SGDLS, CDR2 YYNGEE. CDR3 residues: CASSPGGMNTEAFF. The CDR3 DNA is TGTGCCAGCAGCCCGGGGGGAATGAACACTGAAGCTTTCTTT.

The chain links TRBV15 to TRBJ1-4; D perhaps matches TRBD1 (6 bases). Trimming left V 1 base short and J 5 bases short, with 11 bases between. The CDR3 is made up of 15 amino acids. Germline CDR1 reads LNHNV; CDR2 reads YYDKDF (reference sequence). CDR3 sequence: CATSRGGQGNEKLFF. CDR3 nucleotides: TGTGCCACCAGCAGAGGGGGACAAGGAAATGAAAAACTGTTTTTT.

This chain links TRBV19 with TRBJ2-1, with TRBD2 matching over 8 bases. V shed 8 bases, J shed 3 bases, and the junction held 6 bases outside the gene matches. Germline values: CDR1 LNHDA, CDR2 SQIVND (reference sequence). The CDR3 spans 14 residues. This CDR3 is CASSAGGIYNEQFF. In DNA form, the CDR3 reads TGTGCCAGTTCGGCGGGGGGAATCTACAATGAGCAGTTCTTC. The variable domain in full, completed from reference TRBV19 and TRBJ2-1, reads DGGITQSPKYLFRKEGQNVTLSCEQNLNHDAMYWYRQDPGQGLRLIYYSQIVNDFQKGDIAEGYSVSREKKESFPLTVTSAQKNPTAFYLCASSAGGIYNEQFFGPGTRLTVL.

About this clone itself: Relative to the germline gene, one junction end is altered; a read error may explain this. J is TRBJ2-7 and V is TRBV7-9; D perhaps matches TRBD1 (6 bases). Germline CDR1 SEHNR, CDR2 FQNEAQ (reference sequence). The CDR3 spans 16 residues. The CDR3 DNA follows: TGTTCCAGCAGCGTCAATCACAGGGATCGGTCGGGCGAGCAGTACTTC. Amino acids: CSSSVNHRDRSGEQYF.

The gene calls are TRBV27 and TRBJ2-7; 8 nucleotides align to TRBD1. With V trimmed by 6 bases and J by 4 bases, 14 bases remained unmatched. This CDR3 contains 16 residues. Germline V lookup: CDR1 MNHEY, CDR2 SMNVEV (reference sequence). CDR3 sequence: CASRRVSGGALYEQYF. The CDR3, as DNA: TGTGCCAGCAGGCGAGTATCAGGGGGCGCGTTATACGAGCAGTACTTC.

The chain employs TRBV6-6 and TRBJ1-5, with D uncertain. CDR3 length equals 14 residues. Trimming removed 7 bases from V and 3 bases from J, with 13 bases in between. The germline V gene has CDR1 MNHNY and CDR2 SVGAGI (reference sequence). For the CDR3, the DNA is TGTGCCAGCAACAGCGAGGGTGTCAATCAGCCCCAGCATTTT. Encoded protein: CASNSEGVNQPQHF.

The rearrangement links TRBV28 to TRBJ2-5, with TRBD2 identical over 14 bases. CDR3 size: 16 residues. Losses at the gene ends were 2 bases for V and 3 bases for J; bases not matched to a gene: 2. Germline V lookup: CDR1 MDHEN, CDR2 SYDVKM. The CDR3 DNA sequence: TGTGCCAGCAGTTTAGAGGGACTAGCGGGGGAAGAGACCCAGTACTTC. It yields the protein CASSLEGLAGEETQYF.

This clone came up a few times. The chain joins TRBV2 to TRBJ2-1, with D possibly being TRBD1 (5 bases). CDR1 and CDR2 from the germline V gene are SNHLY and FYNNEI. The V end was cut by 4 bases, the J end by 12 bases, with 10 bases between. The CDR3 covers 11 residues. The chain's CDR3 is CASSGGLGQFF. The CDR3 region has the DNA TGTGCCAGCAGTGGGGGCTTAGGGCAGTTCTTC. The whole variable domain, remainder taken from reference TRBV2 and TRBJ2-1, is EPEVTQTPSHQVTQMGQEVILRCVPISNHLYFYWYRQILGQKVEFLVSFYNNEISEKSEIFDDQFSVERPDGSNFTLKIRSTKLEDSAMYFCASSGGLGQFFGPGTRLTVL.

The chain couples TRBV4-1 to TRBJ2-3; D perhaps matches TRBD1 (6 bases). The V gene's germline CDR1 is MGHRA and CDR2 YSYEKL. Trimming pared 1 base from V and 5 bases from J, leaving 19 bases between. The CDR3 contains 17 residues. The CDR3 protein is CASSQVAGAGAGDTQYF. CDR3 coding DNA: TGCGCCAGCAGCCAAGTGGCCGGGGCAGGGGCAGGAGATACGCAGTATTTT.

V gene TRBV23-1 combines with J gene TRBJ2-1; the match to TRBD2 covers 9 bases. TRBV23-1 is noted as an ORF with a role that remains uncertain. Trimming cost V 4 bases and J 4 bases; bases outside gene matches: 8. This CDR3 has 16 amino acids. The CDR3 loop reads CASSPSRLAEYNEQFF. The DNA of the CDR3 is TGCGCCAGCAGTCCTTCGCGACTAGCGGAATACAATGAGCAGTTCTTC.

V and J are TRBV18 and TRBJ1-2; 9 bases fit TRBD1. The junction had 5 bases not matched to a gene; V was cut back by 1 base and J by 5 bases. Germline V gives CDR1 KGHSH, CDR2 LQKENI. The CDR3 consists of 15 residues. Here the CDR3 DNA reads TGTGCCAGCTCACCACGGGGACAGGGACCTTATGGCTACACCTTC. Translated, it gives CASSPRGQGPYGYTF.

This rearrangement joins TRBV10-3 to TRBJ2-7, with D maybe TRBD1 (5 bases). The CDR3 consists of 13 residues. Trimming cost V 7 bases and J 3 bases, with 13 bases left between them. Germline loops: CDR1 ENHRY, CDR2 SYGVKD. The DNA of the CDR3 is TGTGCCATCATCCTGACAAGGGGCTACGAGCAGTACTTC. Its protein product is CAIILTRGYEQYF.